This T cell receptor beta chain was profiled in a study of naive and memory T cell subsets. The CDR3 length is 16 residues. Germline CDR1 SEHNR, CDR2 FQNEAQ (reference sequence). With 2 bases clipped from V and 4 bases from J, the junction kept 8 bases outside the gene matches. Relative to its sample, this clonotype is medium-sized. Four PCR rounds used nested alpha and beta constant region primers plus the SP2 primer. TCRdb redid the calling of the UMI-ligation and nested PCR reads with MiXCR, one entry per CDR3 protein. The data contain around 30,000 distinct CDR3 sequences, 6.5% to 8% of them seen just once; the ten biggest clones take up 3% to 3.5%. Treatment in this sample: skin biopsy from PPD injection site in Mantoux-positive individual. The library had UMIs added by 3' ligation of an oligonucleotide to TCR cDNA.

This TCR derives from an adult in good health. The V and J genes are TRBV7-9 and TRBJ2-7; TRBD1 agrees at 10 bases. Sample: skin, taken from a tuberculin skin test site. For the CDR3, the DNA is TGTGCCAGCAGCTTATCCCGTGGACAGGGGGAGTACGAGCAGTACTTC. Translation gives CASSLSRGQGEYEQYF.